This TCR beta chain was sequenced for a study of cytomegalovirus exposure and HLA in healthy donors. Background on the study: Of the donors genotyped, approximately 410 in all, less than 90% fell in the Caucasian-associated ancestry cluster. Whole-study results and caveats: An analysis was carried out later, and it reportedly showed fewer N-insertions in an Asian-associated ancestry cluster than the roughly 670-donor mean.

V was pared by 3 bases and J by 8 bases, with 1 base of the junction left unmatched. The CDR3 covers 12 residues. The germline CDR1 and CDR2 sequences are SGHRS and YFSETQ. PCR amplification relied on 60 Vbeta primers (plus 13 Jbeta primers). Measured with immunoSEQ multiplex PCR; TCRdb has only the in-frame clones, and not every one. This table has roughly 100,000 clones, under 85% appearing once. The table lists this clone with a few counts. Its matching antigen is unknown. The sequenced sample was PBMCs. The TCR was taken from a man aged 45 to 65 in good health and CMV-seropositive. The chain is built from TRBV5-1 and TRBJ2-2; the match to TRBD1 covers 7 bases. CDR3 bases: TGCGCCAGCAGCTGGGGACAGGGGGAGCTGTTTTTT. Amino acids: CASSWGQGELFF.